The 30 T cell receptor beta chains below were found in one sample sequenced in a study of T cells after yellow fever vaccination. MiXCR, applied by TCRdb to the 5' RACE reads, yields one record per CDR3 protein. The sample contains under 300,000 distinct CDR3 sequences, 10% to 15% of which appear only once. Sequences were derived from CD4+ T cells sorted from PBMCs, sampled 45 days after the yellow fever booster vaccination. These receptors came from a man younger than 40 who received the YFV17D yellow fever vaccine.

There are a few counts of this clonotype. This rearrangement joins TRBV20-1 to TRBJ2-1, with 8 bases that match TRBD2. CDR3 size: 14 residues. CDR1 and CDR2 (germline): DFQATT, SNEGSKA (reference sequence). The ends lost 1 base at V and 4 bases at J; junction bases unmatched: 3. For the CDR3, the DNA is TGCAGTGCTAGAGCCCTAGCGGGTTACAATGAGCAGTTCTTC. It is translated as CSARALAGYNEQFF.

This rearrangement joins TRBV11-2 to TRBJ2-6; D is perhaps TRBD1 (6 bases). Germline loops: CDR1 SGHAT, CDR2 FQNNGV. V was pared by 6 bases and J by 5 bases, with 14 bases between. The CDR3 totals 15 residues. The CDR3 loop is CASRPGALWANVLTF. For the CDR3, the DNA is TGTGCCAGCAGGCCAGGGGCTCTGTGGGCCAACGTCCTGACTTTC.

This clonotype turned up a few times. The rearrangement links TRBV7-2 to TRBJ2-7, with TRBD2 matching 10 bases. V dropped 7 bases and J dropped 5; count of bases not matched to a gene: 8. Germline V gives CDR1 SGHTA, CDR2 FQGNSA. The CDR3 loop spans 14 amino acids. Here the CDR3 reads CASKGAGGRNEQYF. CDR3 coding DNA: TGTGCCAGCAAGGGAGCGGGAGGGCGCAACGAGCAGTACTTC.

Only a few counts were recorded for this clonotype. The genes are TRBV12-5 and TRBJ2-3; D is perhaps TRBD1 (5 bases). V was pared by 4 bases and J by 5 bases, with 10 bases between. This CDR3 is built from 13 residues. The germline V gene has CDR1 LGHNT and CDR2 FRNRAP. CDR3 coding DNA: TGTGCTAGTGGTTCATCAGGGTTAGATACGCAGTATTTT. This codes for CASGSSGLDTQYF. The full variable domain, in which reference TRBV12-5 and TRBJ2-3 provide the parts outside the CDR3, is DARVTQTPRHKVTEMGQEVTMRCQPILGHNTVFWYRQTMMQGLELLAYFRNRAPLDDSGMPKDRFSAEMPDATLATLKIQPSEPRDSAVYFCASGSSGLDTQYFGPGTRLTVL.

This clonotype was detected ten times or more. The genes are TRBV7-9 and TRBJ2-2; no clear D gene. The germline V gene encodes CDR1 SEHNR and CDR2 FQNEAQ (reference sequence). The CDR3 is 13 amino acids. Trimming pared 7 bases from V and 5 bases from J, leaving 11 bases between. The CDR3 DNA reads TGTGCCAGCACCAATGTGGGGACCGGGGAGCTGTTTTTT. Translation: CASTNVGTGELFF.

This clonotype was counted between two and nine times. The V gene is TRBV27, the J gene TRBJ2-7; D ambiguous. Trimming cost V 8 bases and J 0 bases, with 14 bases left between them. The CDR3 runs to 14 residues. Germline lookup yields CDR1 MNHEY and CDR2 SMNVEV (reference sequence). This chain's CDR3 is CASPLYLNSYEQYF. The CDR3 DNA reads TGTGCCAGCCCCCTGTATCTAAACTCCTACGAGCAGTACTTC.

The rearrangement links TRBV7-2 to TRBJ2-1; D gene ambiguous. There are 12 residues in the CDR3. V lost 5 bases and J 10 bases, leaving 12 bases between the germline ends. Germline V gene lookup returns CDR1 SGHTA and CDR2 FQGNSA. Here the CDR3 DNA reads TGTGCCAGCAGCCCGGATTCAAGGGAGCAGTTCTTC. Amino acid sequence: CASSPDSREQFF.

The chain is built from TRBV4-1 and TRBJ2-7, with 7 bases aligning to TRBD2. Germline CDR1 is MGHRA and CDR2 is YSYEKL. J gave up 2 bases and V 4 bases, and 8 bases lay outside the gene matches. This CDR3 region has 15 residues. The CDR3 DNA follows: TGCGCCAGCAGCCCCCAAGGCGGGAGAACCTACGAGCAGTACTTC. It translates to CASSPQGGRTYEQYF.

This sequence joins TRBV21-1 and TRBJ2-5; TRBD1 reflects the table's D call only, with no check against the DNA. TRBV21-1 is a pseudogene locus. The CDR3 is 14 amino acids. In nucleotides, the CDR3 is TGTGCCAGCTGTGAGGGGGTGAACTCGGAGACCCAGTACTTC. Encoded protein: CASCEGVNSETQYF.

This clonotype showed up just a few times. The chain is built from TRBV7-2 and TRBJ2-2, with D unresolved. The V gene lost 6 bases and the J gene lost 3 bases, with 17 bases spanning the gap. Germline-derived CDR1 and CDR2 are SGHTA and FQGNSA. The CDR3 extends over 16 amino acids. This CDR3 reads CASSPAPGAHTGELFF. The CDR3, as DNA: TGTGCCAGCAGTCCAGCTCCCGGAGCCCACACCGGGGAGCTGTTTTTT. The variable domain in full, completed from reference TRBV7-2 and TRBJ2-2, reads GAGVSQSPSNKVTEKGKDVELRCDPISGHTALYWYRQSLGQGLEFLIYFQGNSAPDKSGLPSDRFSAERTGGSVSTLTIQRTQQEDSAVYLCASSPAPGAHTGELFFGEGSRLTVL.

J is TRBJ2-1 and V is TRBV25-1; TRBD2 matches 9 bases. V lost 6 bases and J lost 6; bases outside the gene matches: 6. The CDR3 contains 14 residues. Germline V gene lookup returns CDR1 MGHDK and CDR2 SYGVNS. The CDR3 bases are TGTGCCAGCAGAGAGGCGGGGGGGGGCAATGAGCAGTTCTTC. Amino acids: CASREAGGGNEQFF.

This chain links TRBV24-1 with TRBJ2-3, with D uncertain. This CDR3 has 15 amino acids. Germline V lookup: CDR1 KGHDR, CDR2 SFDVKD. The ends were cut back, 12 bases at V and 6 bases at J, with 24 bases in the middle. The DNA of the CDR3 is TGTGCCCTAACGAGAGGAGCGCCCGAAGGGGATACGCAGTATTTT. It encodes CALTRGAPEGDTQYF.

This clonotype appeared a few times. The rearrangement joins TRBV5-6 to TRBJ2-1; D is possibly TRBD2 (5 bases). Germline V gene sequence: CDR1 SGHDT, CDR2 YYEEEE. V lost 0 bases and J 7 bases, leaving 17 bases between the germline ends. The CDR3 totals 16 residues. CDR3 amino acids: CASSLVRLARGNEQFF. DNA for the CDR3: TGTGCCAGCAGCTTGGTACGGCTGGCTAGAGGGAATGAGCAGTTCTTC.

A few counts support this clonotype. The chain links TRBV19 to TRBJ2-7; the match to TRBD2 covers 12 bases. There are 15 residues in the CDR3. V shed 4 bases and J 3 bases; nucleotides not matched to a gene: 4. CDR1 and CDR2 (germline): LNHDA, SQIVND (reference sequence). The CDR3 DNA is TGTGCCAGTAGTACGACTAGCGGGAGTGTCTACGAGCAGTACTTC. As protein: CASSTTSGSVYEQYF.

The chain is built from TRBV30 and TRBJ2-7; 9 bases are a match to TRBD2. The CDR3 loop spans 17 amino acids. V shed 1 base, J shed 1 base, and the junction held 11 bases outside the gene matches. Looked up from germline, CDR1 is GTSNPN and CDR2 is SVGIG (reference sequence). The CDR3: CAWSGQRTSATSYEQYF. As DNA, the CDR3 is TGTGCCTGGAGTGGACAGCGGACTAGCGCAACGTCCTACGAGCAGTACTTC.

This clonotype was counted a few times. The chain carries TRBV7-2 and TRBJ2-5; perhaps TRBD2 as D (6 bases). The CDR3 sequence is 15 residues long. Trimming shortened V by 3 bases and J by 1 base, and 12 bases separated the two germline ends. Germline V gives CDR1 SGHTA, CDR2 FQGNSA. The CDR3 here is CASSFAGRPQETQYF. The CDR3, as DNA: TGTGCCAGCAGCTTTGCAGGGAGGCCCCAAGAGACCCAGTACTTC.

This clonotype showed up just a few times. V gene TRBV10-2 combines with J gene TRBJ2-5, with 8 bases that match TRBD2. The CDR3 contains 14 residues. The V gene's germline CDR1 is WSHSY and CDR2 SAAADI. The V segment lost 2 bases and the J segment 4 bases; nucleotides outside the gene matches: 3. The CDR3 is CASSEGGLAETQYF. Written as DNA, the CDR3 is TGCGCCAGCAGTGAGGGTGGACTAGCAGAGACCCAGTACTTC.

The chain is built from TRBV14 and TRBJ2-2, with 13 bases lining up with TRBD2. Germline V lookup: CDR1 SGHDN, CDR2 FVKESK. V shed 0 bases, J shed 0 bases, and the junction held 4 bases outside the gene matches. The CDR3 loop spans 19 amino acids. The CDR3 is CASSQELGLAGSNTGELFF. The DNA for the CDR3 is TGTGCCAGCAGCCAAGAGTTGGGACTAGCGGGGTCGAACACCGGGGAGCTGTTTTTT.

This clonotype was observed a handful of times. The DNA for the CDR3 is TGTGCCAGCAGTTACTCTCGGGTACGACAGCCCCAGCATTTT. Residues: CASSYSRVRQPQHF. The gene calls are TRBV6-5 and TRBJ1-5; D remains unclear. Between the trimmed V and J ends, which lost 0 bases and 7 bases, there was a span of 10 bases. The length of the CDR3 is 14 residues. The germline V gene encodes CDR1 MNHEY and CDR2 SVGAGI.

The CDR3 spells CASSLDTSGAYEQYF. CDR3 DNA sequence: TGTGCCAGCAGCTTAGATACTAGCGGGGCCTACGAGCAGTACTTC. V and J are TRBV7-2 and TRBJ2-7; 10 nucleotides align to TRBD2. Germline V lookup: CDR1 SGHTA, CDR2 FQGNSA. Trimming at V came to 1 base and at J to 2 bases, leaving 2 bases not matched to a gene. The CDR3 runs 15 residues.

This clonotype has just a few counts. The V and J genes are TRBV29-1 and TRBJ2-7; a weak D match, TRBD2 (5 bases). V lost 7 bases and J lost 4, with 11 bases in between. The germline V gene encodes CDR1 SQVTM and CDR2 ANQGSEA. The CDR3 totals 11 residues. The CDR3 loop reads CSAGGGYEQYF. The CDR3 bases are TGCAGCGCCGGCGGCGGGTACGAGCAGTACTTC.

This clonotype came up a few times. The CDR3 here is CASTERDRPYEQYF. The CDR3 DNA sequence: TGTGCCAGTACGGAACGGGACAGGCCCTACGAGCAGTACTTC. The chain combines TRBV19 with TRBJ2-7, with 8 bases fitting TRBD1. This CDR3 spans 14 amino acids. J gave up 2 bases and V 7 bases, and 7 bases lay outside the gene matches. CDR1 LNHDA and CDR2 SQIVND come from the germline V gene (reference sequence).

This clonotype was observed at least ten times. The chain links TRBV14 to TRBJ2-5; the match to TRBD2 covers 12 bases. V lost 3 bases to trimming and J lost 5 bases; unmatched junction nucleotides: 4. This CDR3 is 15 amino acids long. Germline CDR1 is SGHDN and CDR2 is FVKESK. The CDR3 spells CASSQTSGSYETQYF. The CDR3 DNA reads TGTGCCAGCAGCCAGACTAGCGGGAGTTACGAGACCCAGTACTTC.

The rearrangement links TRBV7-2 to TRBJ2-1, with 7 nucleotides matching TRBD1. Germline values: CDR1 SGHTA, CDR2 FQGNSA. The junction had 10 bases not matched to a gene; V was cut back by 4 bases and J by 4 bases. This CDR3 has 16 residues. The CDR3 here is CASSYTGTAVYNEQFF. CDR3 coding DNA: TGTGCCAGCAGCTATACCGGGACAGCGGTTTACAATGAGCAGTTCTTC.

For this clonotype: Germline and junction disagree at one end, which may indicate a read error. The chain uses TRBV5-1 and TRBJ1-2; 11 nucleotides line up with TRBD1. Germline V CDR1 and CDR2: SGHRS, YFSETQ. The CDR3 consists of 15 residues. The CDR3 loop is CASSSGTGGDYGYTF. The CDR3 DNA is TGCGCCAGCAGCTCAGGGACAGGGGGAGACTACGGCTACACCTTC.

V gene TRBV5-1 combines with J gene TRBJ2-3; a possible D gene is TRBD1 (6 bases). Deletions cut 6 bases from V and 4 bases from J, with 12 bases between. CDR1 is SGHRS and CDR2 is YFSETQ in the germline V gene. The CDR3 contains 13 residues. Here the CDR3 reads CASKGGVPDTQYF. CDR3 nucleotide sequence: TGCGCCAGCAAAGGGGGAGTGCCAGATACGCAGTATTTT.

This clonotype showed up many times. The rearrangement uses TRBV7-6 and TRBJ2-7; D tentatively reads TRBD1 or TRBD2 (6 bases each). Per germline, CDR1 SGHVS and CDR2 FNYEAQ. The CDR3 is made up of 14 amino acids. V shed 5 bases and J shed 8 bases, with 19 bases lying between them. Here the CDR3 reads CASSEFGQGRKQYF. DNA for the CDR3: TGTGCCAGCAGCGAGTTTGGGCAGGGGAGGAAGCAGTACTTC.

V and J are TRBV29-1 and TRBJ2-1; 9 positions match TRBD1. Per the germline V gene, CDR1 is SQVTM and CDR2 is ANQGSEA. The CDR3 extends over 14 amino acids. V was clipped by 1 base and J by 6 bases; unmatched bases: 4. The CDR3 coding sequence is TGCAGCGTTGAAGTGACAGGGGGTCCCAATGAGCAGTTCTTC. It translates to CSVEVTGGPNEQFF.

DNA for the CDR3: TGTGCCAGCATCACGACGGGGACCGGGGAGCTGTTTTTT. The encoded protein is CASITTGTGELFF. The chain is built from TRBV21-1 and TRBJ2-2. TRBV21-1 is recorded as a pseudogene. This CDR3 has 13 residues.

The CDR3 reads CAAGDLGNQPQHF. CDR3 coding DNA: TGTGCCGCAGGGGACCTAGGCAATCAGCCCCAGCATTTT. This chain joins TRBV6-6 and TRBJ1-5; tentatively, D is TRBD1 (6 bases). The CDR3 has 13 amino acids. CDR1 is MNHNY, CDR2 SVGAGI, per germline (reference sequence). Trimming cost V 11 bases and J 2 bases, with 13 bases left between them.